This T cell receptor (beta chain) was captured by sequencing in a study of blood T cells in healthy people across ages. Turning to the study itself: T cells yielded about one barcoded beta molecule per two cells through template switching.

Next came a second PCR, run for about 6 to 11 cycles, which used a sample-barcoded 5' primer along with a J-beta primer mix. One entry per CDR3 protein, called by TCRdb with MiXCR from the 5' RACE reads. The sample has 1.5 million to 2 million distinct CDR3 sequences, around 50% seen once; the top ten hold 2.1%. About this clonotype itself: The antigen is undetermined.

Deletions cut 2 bases from V and 3 bases from J, with 13 bases between. Germline V CDR1 and CDR2: MGHRA, YSYEKL. CDR3 size: 15 residues. Study-level points and caveats: The diversity estimates, figures obtained from one million T cells, were considered underestimates.

The sample taken for sequencing was blood. This chain links TRBV4-1 with TRBJ2-5; weak D call: TRBD1 (6 bases). The sequence came from a woman in her thirties or forties in good health. CDR3 sequence (DNA): TGCGCCAGCAGCCAAAGCGACAGGACCAAAGAGACCCAGTACTTC. This encodes CASSQSDRTKETQYF.